The T cell receptor beta chain described here comes from a study of T cells after yellow fever vaccination. The CDR3 covers 13 residues. CDR1 is SQVTM and CDR2 is ANQGSEA in the germline V gene. Using its own MiXCR run on the 5' RACE reads, TCRdb lists one record per CDR3 protein. The sample shows a few hundred thousand distinct CDR3 sequences, roughly a sixth of them seen only once. This clonotype was seen a few times. Compared with germline, one end of the junction differs, possibly owing to a read error. This material consisted of PBMCs, taken about 5 days after the first yellow fever vaccination. The V call is TRBV29-1, the J call TRBJ1-1; tentative D call: TRBD1 (6 bases). The TCR originated in a man between 18 and 35 years old who received the YFV17D yellow fever vaccine. CDR3 DNA sequence: TGCAGCGTTAAATCATTACAGGGACCGTTACGGCTCTTT. Its translation is CSVKSLQGPLRLF.